This TCR beta chain was sequenced for a study of CXCR3-negative and CXCR3-positive naive CD8 T cells. Findings and caveats of the study: CXCR3-negative naive cells had less hydrophobic TRB CDR3s than did CXCR3-positive naive cells.

UMI-labeled TRB cDNA libraries were prepared by 5' RACE. Reprocessing the 5' RACE reads, TCRdb reports a single entry for every CDR3 protein and omits DNA. The sample yields 50,000 to 60,000 distinct CDR3 sequences, of which the top ten take up over 0.45%. This CDR3 region has 13 residues. CDR1 is LNHNV, CDR2 YYDKDF, per germline (reference sequence). Regarding this clonotype: Its antigen is not identified.

The sample taken for sequencing was naive CXCR3+ CD8+ T cells from blood. Regarding subset: CD45RO-CCR7+CD27+CD95- naive CD8+ T cells expressing CXCR3 (TNR3+). This receptor was obtained from a human donor in good health. Some clones in this sample may be carry-over from other donors' samples. This sequence joins TRBV15 and TRBJ2-1; with no DNA, the TCRdb D assignment of TRBD2 cannot be verified. The CDR3 is CATSDAGLYEQFF.